The 26 T cell receptor beta chains in this list originate from one sample, sequenced in a study of blood T cell repertoires in COVID-19. TCRdb's table, derived via immunoSEQ multiplex PCR, lists solely in-frame clones and lacks some. The sample gives about 140,000 clones, around 78% of which show up once; 1.9% is in the top ten. Input material: peripheral blood. The receptors here all came from a woman aged 55-70 years with acute or convalescent COVID-19.

The J gene is TRBJ1-5, the V gene TRBV6-5, with TRBD1 as a possible D gene (6 bases). Germline CDR1 MNHEY, CDR2 SVGAGI. Trimming pared 6 bases from V and 3 bases from J, leaving 12 bases between. This CDR3 comprises 14 residues. Here the CDR3 reads CASSPGHPNQPQHF. The CDR3, as DNA: TGTGCCAGCAGCCCGGGACACCCCAATCAGCCCCAGCATTTT.

The rearrangement uses TRBV5-1 and TRBJ1-2; D perhaps matches TRBD1 (5 bases). This CDR3 has 16 residues. The germline V gene has CDR1 SGHRS and CDR2 YFSETQ. Trimming took off 0 bases at V and 3 bases at J, with 15 bases between the two ends. CDR3 residues: CASSLEQGRGYYGYTF. The CDR3 nucleotides read TGCGCCAGCAGCTTGGAGCAGGGAAGAGGATACTATGGCTACACCTTC.

The genes are TRBV6-5 and TRBJ1-1; no definite D call. The V end lost 7 bases, the J end lost 4 bases, and 4 bases lay between the germline ends. CDR3 length equals 10 residues. CDR1 and CDR2 from the germline V gene are MNHEY and SVGAGI. The CDR3 loop is CASTFTEAFF. In DNA, the CDR3 is TGTGCCAGCACGTTCACTGAAGCTTTCTTT.

There are a few counts of this clone. The chain combines TRBV10-3 with TRBJ2-1; 9 nucleotides match TRBD2. Germline loops: CDR1 ENHRY, CDR2 SYGVKD. The CDR3 is 19 amino acids. V dropped 0 bases and J dropped 5; count of bases not matched to a gene: 14. The CDR3 DNA sequence: TGTGCCATCAGTGAGTCTGGCAGGGGATATTCTAGCGGGGACAATGAGCAGTTCTTC. Protein sequence: CAISESGRGYSSGDNEQFF.

The V and J genes are TRBV27 and TRBJ2-1; D is uncertain. The CDR3 runs 14 residues. V was pared by 6 bases and J by 0 bases, with 9 bases between. The germline V gene has CDR1 MNHEY and CDR2 SMNVEV (reference sequence). DNA for the CDR3: TGTGCCAGCAGCCCTGCGAGCTCCTACAATGAGCAGTTCTTC. Translated, it gives CASSPASSYNEQFF.

The V gene is TRBV19, the J gene TRBJ1-1, with D perhaps matching TRBD1 (5 bases). The CDR3 covers 11 residues. V was pared by 4 bases and J by 6 bases, with 6 bases between. Germline V gives CDR1 LNHDA, CDR2 SQIVND (reference sequence). CDR3 bases: TGTGCCAGTAGTACAGGGTCTGAAGCTTTCTTT. It codes for CASSTGSEAFF.

The chain has TRBV11-2 and TRBJ2-2; D might be TRBD2 (6 bases). CDR3 length: 17 amino acids. Germline-derived CDR1 and CDR2 are SGHAT and FQNNGV. Between the trimmed V and J ends, which lost 4 bases and 2 bases, there was a span of 17 bases. CDR3 bases: TGTGCCAGCAGCTCAATAATCCGGAGGGCCAACACCGGGGAGCTGTTTTTT. It codes for CASSSIIRRANTGELFF.

The chain uses TRBV5-1 and TRBJ2-7; 9 bases agree with TRBD1. CDR1 is SGHRS and CDR2 is YFSETQ in the germline V gene. J was trimmed by 6 bases and V by 4 bases; bases with no gene match: 8. This CDR3 is built from 14 residues. CDR3 protein: CASSPGQGPSEQYF. CDR3 nucleotides: TGCGCCAGCAGCCCGGGACAGGGCCCCAGCGAGCAGTACTTC.

The chain couples TRBV9 to TRBJ2-3; perhaps TRBD2 as D (6 bases). The CDR3 consists of 13 residues. Germline V lookup: CDR1 SGDLS, CDR2 YYNGEE. V was cut by 1 base and J by 3 bases, with 6 bases left in between. CDR3 region: CASSVRGTDTQYF. The CDR3 region has the DNA TGTGCCAGCAGCGTACGGGGGACAGATACGCAGTATTTT. The whole variable domain, filled in from reference TRBV9 and TRBJ2-3, reads DSGVTQTPKHLITATGQRVTLRCSPRSGDLSVYWYQQSLDQGLQFLIQYYNGEERAKGNILERFSAQQFPDLHSELNLSSLELGDSALYFCASSVRGTDTQYFGPGTRLTVL.

The CDR3: CATSDFYLEQFF. CDR3 DNA sequence: TGTGCCACCAGTGATTTTTATCTTGAGCAGTTCTTC. The rearrangement uses TRBV24-1 and TRBJ2-1; D is unclear. V lost 1 base to trimming and J lost 9 bases, with 6 bases between them. The length of the CDR3 is 12 residues. CDR1 is KGHDR and CDR2 is SFDVKD in the germline V gene.

The chain couples TRBV11-2 to TRBJ2-1; tentatively, D is TRBD2 (5 bases). Looked up from germline, CDR1 is SGHAT and CDR2 is FQNNGV. The CDR3 covers 14 residues. Trimming removed 6 bases from V and 4 bases from J, with 13 bases in between. CDR3 in amino acids: CASSLIEGYNEQFF. The CDR3 DNA follows: TGTGCCAGCAGTCTTATAGAGGGTTACAATGAGCAGTTCTTC.

The rearrangement joins TRBV5-1 to TRBJ2-1, with 7 bases fitting TRBD2. The CDR3 runs to 13 residues. The V gene's germline CDR1 is SGHRS and CDR2 YFSETQ. V shed 0 bases and J 6 bases; nucleotides not matched to a gene: 0. As DNA, the CDR3 is TGCGCCAGCAGCTTGGCTAGCGGCAATGAGCAGTTCTTC. Amino acid sequence: CASSLASGNEQFF. Full variable domain (remainder filled in from reference TRBV5-1 and TRBJ2-1): KAGVTQTPRYLIKTRGQQVTLSCSPISGHRSVSWYQQTPGQGLQFLFEYFSETQRNKGNFPGRFSGRQFSNSRSEMNVSTLELGDSALYLCASSLASGNEQFFGPGTRLTVL.

This chain connects TRBV6-5 to TRBJ2-3; possible D gene TRBD2, 6 bases. Germline assignment: CDR1 MNHEY and CDR2 SVGAGI. The CDR3 contains 14 residues. With 8 bases removed from V and 3 bases from J, the gap between germline ends came to 15 bases. The CDR3 DNA is TGTGCCAGCCTCCTAGCGAGCCGAACAGATACGCAGTATTTT. It translates to CASLLASRTDTQYF.

The chain uses TRBV6-5 and TRBJ1-6; unclear D gene. This CDR3 spans 15 amino acids. V was cut by 8 bases and J by 0 bases, with 11 bases left in between. Germline CDR1 MNHEY, CDR2 SVGAGI. For the CDR3, the DNA is TGTGCCAGCGGAGCAGTCAGCTCCTATAATTCACCCCTCCACTTT. The encoded protein is CASGAVSSYNSPLHF.

This clone was recorded a few times. This chain joins TRBV18 and TRBJ2-1, with TRBD2 matching 14 bases. The V and J ends lost 8 bases and 0 bases, in that order; junction bases with no gene match: 9. Germline lookup yields CDR1 KGHSH and CDR2 LQKENI. The CDR3 has 18 amino acids. The CDR3 is CASRSTGLAGDSYNEQFF. CDR3 nucleotide sequence: TGTGCCAGCAGGTCTACGGGACTAGCGGGAGACTCCTACAATGAGCAGTTCTTC.

The chain joins TRBV21-1 to TRBJ2-5; the table calls TRBD1, which could not be checked here. TRBV21-1 is listed as a pseudogene. The CDR3 is 13 residues long. The CDR3 is CASSKAGAGTQYF. In DNA, the CDR3 is TGTGCCAGCAGCAAAGCAGGGGCAGGGACCCAGTACTTC.

The V call is TRBV19, the J call TRBJ2-1; 11 nucleotides line up with TRBD2. Per germline, CDR1 LNHDA and CDR2 SQIVND (reference sequence). The V gene end was trimmed by 5 bases and the J gene end by 0 bases; junction bases not matched to a gene: 9. The length of the CDR3 is 18 residues. CDR3: CASSSGTSGSSSYNEQFF. CDR3 nucleotide sequence: TGTGCCAGTAGTTCCGGGACTAGCGGAAGTAGCTCCTACAATGAGCAGTTCTTC.

The DNA for the CDR3 is TGTGCCAGCAGTCCACGACAGTACTATGGCTACACCTTC. Translated: CASSPRQYYGYTF. The chain has TRBV27 and TRBJ1-2; tentatively, D is TRBD1 (5 bases). Germline V lookup: CDR1 MNHEY, CDR2 SMNVEV (reference sequence). The CDR3 is 13 residues long. The V end was cut by 5 bases, the J end by 3 bases, with 10 bases between.

The J gene is TRBJ2-7, the V gene TRBV6-6, with 7 bases that match TRBD1. This CDR3 spans 15 amino acids. The V and J ends lost 7 bases and 7 bases, in that order; junction bases with no gene match: 16. CDR1 MNHNY and CDR2 SVGAGI come from the germline V gene (reference sequence). CDR3 sequence: CASTVLGQKLGEQYF. The DNA of the CDR3 is TGTGCCAGCACCGTCTTGGGACAGAAATTAGGGGAGCAGTACTTC.

This chain joins TRBV19 and TRBJ1-2; TRBD1 aligns across 7 bases. In germline, CDR1 is LNHDA, CDR2 SQIVND (reference sequence). The V and J ends lost 5 bases and 2 bases, in that order; junction bases with no gene match: 8. The CDR3 length is 15 residues. For the CDR3, the DNA is TGTGCCAGTAGTCGATACGCGACAGGGAACTATGGCTACACCTTC. Its protein is CASSRYATGNYGYTF.

This clone was seen a few times. The genes are TRBV28 and TRBJ1-2, with D uncertain. Germline V lookup: CDR1 MDHEN, CDR2 SYDVKM. The CDR3 is 13 residues long. Trimming shortened V by 5 bases and J by 13 bases, and 20 bases separated the two germline ends. In nucleotides, the CDR3 is TGTGCCAGCAGTCCTCCGTTATCCCAAGGAGCCACCTTC. This sequence encodes CASSPPLSQGATF.

The chain employs TRBV18 and TRBJ2-5; no definite D call. The V end was cut by 2 bases, the J end by 5 bases, with 6 bases between. Germline assignment: CDR1 KGHSH and CDR2 LQKENI. The CDR3 has 12 amino acids. CDR3 sequence reads: CASSPYGETQYF. The CDR3 DNA reads as TGTGCCAGCTCACCATACGGGGAGACCCAGTACTTC.

J is TRBJ2-1 and V is TRBV29-1, with 10 bases identical to TRBD2. The ends lost 3 bases at V and 0 bases at J; junction bases unmatched: 5. Per germline, CDR1 SQVTM and CDR2 ANQGSEA. This CDR3 has 16 residues. The CDR3 nucleotides are TGCAGCGTTGACGGACTAGCGGATCGCTCCTACAATGAGCAGTTCTTC. Protein product: CSVDGLADRSYNEQFF.

This chain links TRBV6-5 with TRBJ2-1, with D unclear. The CDR3 has 14 residues. Germline V CDR1 and CDR2: MNHEY, SVGAGI. Trimming stripped 2 bases from V and 9 bases from J, with 14 bases between. CDR3 sequence (DNA): TGTGCCAGCAGTTACGCTAGTATAATGGGTGAGCAGTTCTTC. This sequence encodes CASSYASIMGEQFF.

V is TRBV5-4 and J is TRBJ1-2; 10 nucleotides agree with TRBD1. Germline values: CDR1 SGHNT, CDR2 YYREEE (reference sequence). There are 14 residues in the CDR3. The V gene end was trimmed by 3 bases and the J gene end by 7 bases; junction bases not matched to a gene: 6. The CDR3 bases are TGTGCCAGCAGCTGGGACAGGGGATCAGCTGGCTACACCTTC. This sequence encodes CASSWDRGSAGYTF.

CDR3 amino acids: CASSEPQGEAKNIQYF. DNA of the CDR3: TGCGCCAGCAGTGAGCCCCAGGGTGAGGCCAAAAACATTCAGTACTTC. The V gene is TRBV10-1, the J gene TRBJ2-4; D is possibly TRBD1 (5 bases). Per the germline V gene, CDR1 is WNHNN and CDR2 is SYGVQD (reference sequence). This CDR3 contains 16 residues. Trimming cost V 2 bases and J 1 base, with 12 bases left between them.